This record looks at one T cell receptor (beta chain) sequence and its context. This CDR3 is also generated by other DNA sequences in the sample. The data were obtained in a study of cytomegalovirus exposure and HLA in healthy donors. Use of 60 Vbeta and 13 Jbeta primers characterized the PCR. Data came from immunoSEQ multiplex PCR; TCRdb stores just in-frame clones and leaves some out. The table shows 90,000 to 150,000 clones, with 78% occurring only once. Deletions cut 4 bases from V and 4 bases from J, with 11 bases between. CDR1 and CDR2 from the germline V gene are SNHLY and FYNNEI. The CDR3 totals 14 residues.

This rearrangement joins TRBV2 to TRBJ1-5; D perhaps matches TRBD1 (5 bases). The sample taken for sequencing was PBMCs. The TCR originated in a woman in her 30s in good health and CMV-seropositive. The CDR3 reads CASSGQGRNQPQHF. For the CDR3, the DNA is TGTGCCAGCAGTGGTCAGGGAAGAAATCAGCCCCAGCATTTT. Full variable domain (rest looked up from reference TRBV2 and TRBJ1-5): EPEVTQTPSHQVTQMGQEVILRCVPISNHLYFYWYRQILGQKVEFLVSFYNNEISEKSEIFDDQFSVERPDGSNFTLKIRSTKLEDSAMYFCASSGQGRNQPQHFGDGTRLSIL.